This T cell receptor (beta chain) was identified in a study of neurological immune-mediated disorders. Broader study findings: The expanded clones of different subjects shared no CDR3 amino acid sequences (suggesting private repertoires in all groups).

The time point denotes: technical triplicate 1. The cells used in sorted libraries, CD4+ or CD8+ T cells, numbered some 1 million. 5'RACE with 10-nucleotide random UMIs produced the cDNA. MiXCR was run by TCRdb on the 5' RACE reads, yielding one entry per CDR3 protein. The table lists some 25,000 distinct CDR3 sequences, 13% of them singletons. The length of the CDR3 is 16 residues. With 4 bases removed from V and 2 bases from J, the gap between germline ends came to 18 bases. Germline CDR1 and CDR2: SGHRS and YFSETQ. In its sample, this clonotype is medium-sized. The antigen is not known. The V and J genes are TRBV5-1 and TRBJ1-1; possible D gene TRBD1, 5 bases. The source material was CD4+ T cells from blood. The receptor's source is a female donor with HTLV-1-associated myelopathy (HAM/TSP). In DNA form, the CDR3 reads TGCGCCAGCAGCCGAGATGACGGGGGAGTCAACACTGAAGCTTTCTTT. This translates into CASSRDDGGVNTEAFF.